This T cell receptor (beta chain) was profiled in a study of blood T cells in healthy people across ages (dated by TCRdb to about 2015). Notes on the research overall: Template switching captured roughly one uniquely barcoded TCR beta cDNA molecule per two T cells in model experiments. Using deep sequencing normalized with unique cDNA molecular identifiers, the study measured how TCR beta repertoire diversity changes with age. Donors were grouped into four age groups: young (average approximately 16 years), middle-aged (39), aged (about 60) and long-lived (just over 80). To avoid experimental bias, donors of different ages were spread randomly across the sequencing lanes. The study analyzed two additional independent replicas of 1 million unique cDNA reads from the same blood draw for two donors, one aged 18 to 30 and one aged 80 or older. Findings and caveats that apply to the study as a whole: Observed TCR beta diversity per million T cells fell roughly linearly with age, and a significant reduction was already apparent by age about 38. Estimates of total diversity from one million sequenced T cells were regarded as lower bounds and underestimates. A strong correlation was found between observed TCR beta diversity and the percentage of naive T cells measured by flow cytometry. Because the CMV infection status of the donors was unknown, age-related changes in expanded clonotypes may potentially have been confounded. Since profiling was done on bulk unsorted PBMCs, naive and antigen-experienced compartments could not be conclusively compared. Compared with the aged group, more naive CD4+ T cells, fewer expanded clones and increased TCR diversity were shown by the long-lived group, suggesting age selection.

This clonotype has only a few counts. Its antigen is still unknown. Base qualities are not provided; no much larger clone lies one nucleotide away. The germline V gene yields MNHEY for CDR1 and SVGAGI for CDR2. Trimming takes 0 bases from V and 5 bases from J, and the germline ends sit 14 bases apart. From cysteine to phenylalanine, the CDR3 is 15 amino acids long. CDR3 DNA only is kept here, 45 bases in frame from base 1. The library was prepared using 5' RACE. Sequencing was carried out with an Illumina HiSeq 2500. A second PCR of roughly 7 to 11 cycles was performed with a sample-barcoded 5' primer and a J-beta primer mix. A unique molecular identifier was introduced onto each TCR beta cDNA molecule by a template-switch 5' adaptor carrying 12 random nucleotides. Each sample yielded at least 2.5 million CDR3-containing paired-end reads. First-strand cDNA was synthesized from all RNA with the Mint cDNA synthesis kit, primed by a TRBC-specific oligonucleotide. All cDNA was treated with uracil-DNA glycosylase and then went through a first 18-cycle PCR with the universal primers M1SS and BC2_uni_R. Per the original workflow: For normalization, 1 million high-quality reads, each with a distinct molecular identifier, were randomly selected from each sample. Instead of being binned into consensus sequences, reads with shared molecular identifiers were discarded. CDR3 identification, clonotype clustering and error correction used MiTCR with a Q25 quality threshold and the strictest error-elimination algorithm. A nonparametric unseen species model with Euler transformation was used to estimate lower-bound total TCR beta diversity. In-frame beta chains were kept once TCRdb had trimmed the public reads at Q25 with fastp and called clones with MiXCR. Merged by CDR3 protein, the rows form single entries marked with the most common genes and DNA. These V and J calls derive from TCRdb rather than the authors' analysis. In all, the sample holds some 1,500,000 distinct CDR3 sequences, and roughly 43% of those were seen once. Over 3.5% of the sample rests with the top ten.

The donors were about 40 Caucasian individuals from Russia, aged roughly 6 to 100 years, who were systemically healthy. Each donor gave ten milliliters of peripheral blood, drawn into EDTA-treated Vacutainer tubes. Ficoll-Paque density-gradient centrifugation was used to isolate PBMCs, with at least 6 million per sample. Total RNA, at least 5.5 micrograms per sample, was extracted from PBMCs with Trizol reagent. The percentages of naive CD45RAhigh/CD27high T cells were determined by flow cytometry on a PBMC aliquot from every donor. The sequence joins TRBV6-5 to TRBJ2-7; confidence is insufficient to name the D gene. The sequence was collected from a woman aged 18-29 years in good health. Sequencing used blood. The DNA is as follows: TGTGCCAGCAGTTACTCTGACGGTGGCAACAACGAGCAGTACTTC. Its translation is CASSYSDGGNNEQYF.